This is a list of T cell receptor beta chains from one sample in a study of cytomegalovirus exposure and HLA in healthy donors. TCRdb's copy holds only in-frame clones and misses some; the assay was immunoSEQ multiplex PCR. The sample has over 55,000 clones, over 75% seen once; the top ten hold roughly 5.7%. The sample comprised PBMCs. All receptors derive from a male donor in good health and CMV-seronegative. The CDR3 runs from the conserved cysteine through the conserved F or W. The D gene is left open where the match is weak. Only part of the rows carry a size: once, few, many, or a class if the clone is expanded.

D: .; J: TRBJ2-1; size: .; V: TRBV7-3; DNA: TGTGCCAGCAGCCCTGCGGTAGCGAATCTAGGGTACAATGAGCAGTTCTTC; CDR3: CASSPAVANLGYNEQFF
D: TRBD2; J: TRBJ2-3; size: .; V: TRBV9; DNA: TGTGCCAGCAGCGTAGCCGCGGGGGGGTGGGGCACAGATACGCAGTATTTT; CDR3: CASSVAAGGWGTDTQYF
D: .; J: TRBJ2-1; size: .; V: TRBV5-6; DNA: TGTGCCAGCAGACTGGCGATAACGGGGGAGAGGGAGCAGTTCTTC; CDR3: CASRLAITGEREQFF
D: TRBD1; J: TRBJ1-2; size: .; V: TRBV14; DNA: TGTGCCAGCAGCCAGCCGGGACAGATTAATAACTATGGCTACACCTTC; CDR3: CASSQPGQINNYGYTF
D: TRBD1; J: TRBJ2-1; size: .; V: TRBV30; DNA: TGTGCCTCCGGCAAGACAGGGTCCTACAATGAGCAGTTCTTC; CDR3: CASGKTGSYNEQFF
D: .; J: TRBJ2-3; size: .; V: TRBV6-5; DNA: TGTGCCAGCAGTGTACTAGACTCAGATACGCAGTATTTT; CDR3: CASSVLDSDTQYF
D: TRBD1; J: TRBJ1-4; size: .; V: TRBV7-6; DNA: TGTGCCAGCAGCCGTACAGGGGTTGGTGAAAAACTGTTTTTT; CDR3: CASSRTGVGEKLFF
D: .; J: TRBJ1-2; size: .; V: TRBV6-6; DNA: TGTGCCAGCAGTTCCCCTGAACGGGATGGCTACACCTTC; CDR3: CASSSPERDGYTF
D: .; J: TRBJ1-2; size: large; V: TRBV19; DNA: TGTGCCAGTAGTACTTTCTCGACGGGGGTTGAGGGCTACACCTTC; CDR3: CASSTFSTGVEGYTF
D: .; J: TRBJ2-7; size: .; V: TRBV7-2; DNA: TGTGCCAGCAGCTTAGTGCTTATCTCGGGAGAGCAGTACTTC; CDR3: CASSLVLISGEQYF
D: TRBD1; J: TRBJ1-2; size: .; V: TRBV30; DNA: TGTGCCTGGAGTACCTGGACAGGGGGGTACGATGGCTACACCTTC; CDR3: CAWSTWTGGYDGYTF
D: TRBD1; J: TRBJ1-4; size: .; V: TRBV30; DNA: TGTGCCTGGGCCGACAGGGATGGGGAAAAACTGTTTTTT; CDR3: CAWADRDGEKLFF
D: .; J: TRBJ1-1; size: .; V: TRBV6-5; DNA: TGTGCCAGCAGTTACGCGTCGGGAGATGAAGCTTTCTTT; CDR3: CASSYASGDEAFF
D: .; J: TRBJ2-3; size: .; V: TRBV14; DNA: TGTGCCAGCAGTCTATTACTAGGTACGCAGTATTTT; CDR3: CASSLLLGTQYF
D: TRBD1; J: TRBJ1-1; size: .; V: TRBV5-1; DNA: TGCGCCAGCAGCTTGGCTGGGCGACAGGGGAACACTGAAGCTTTCTTT; CDR3: CASSLAGRQGNTEAFF
D: TRBD1; J: TRBJ1-5; size: .; V: TRBV27; DNA: TGTGCCAGCAGTGGGACAGGGTTCAATCAGCCCCAGCATTTT; CDR3: CASSGTGFNQPQHF
D: .; J: TRBJ2-3; size: .; V: TRBV7-9; DNA: TGTGCCAGCAGCCCGGGACATAGCACAGATACGCAGTATTTT; CDR3: CASSPGHSTDTQYF
D: TRBD1; J: TRBJ1-1; size: .; V: TRBV29-1; DNA: TGCAGCGCCAATACAGGGGGCGCCGACACTGAAGCTTTCTTT; CDR3: CSANTGGADTEAFF
D: TRBD2; J: TRBJ2-3; size: .; V: TRBV9; DNA: TGTGCCAGCAGCCGGACTAGCGGGGCCCTGGTAGATACGCAGTATTTT; CDR3: CASSRTSGALVDTQYF
D: TRBD2; J: TRBJ2-5; size: .; V: TRBV7-2; DNA: TGTGCCAGCAGCTTAGGGGGGGCTAGCGGGCCCCAAGGGACCCAGTACTTC; CDR3: CASSLGGASGPQGTQYF
D: .; J: TRBJ1-5; size: .; V: TRBV6-1; DNA: TGTGCCAGCAGGGGGCCGGCGGTAGCTGGGCCCCAGCATTTT; CDR3: CASRGPAVAGPQHF
D: TRBD1; J: TRBJ2-5; size: .; V: TRBV2; DNA: TGTGCCAGCAGTGGAATAGCCGGACAGGGATCCACAGAGACCCAGTACTTC; CDR3: CASSGIAGQGSTETQYF
D: TRBD1; J: TRBJ1-2; size: .; V: TRBV5-4; DNA: TGTGCCAGCAGCCTGGGTCAGGGGGCGTATGGCTACACCTTC; CDR3: CASSLGQGAYGYTF
D: TRBD1; J: TRBJ1-6; size: .; V: TRBV5-1; DNA: TGCGCCAGCAGCTTGGATCCGGGACAGGGTAATTCACCCCTCCACTTT; CDR3: CASSLDPGQGNSPLHF
D: .; J: TRBJ2-5; size: .; V: TRBV7-2; DNA: TGTGCCAGCAGCTTAGGGACATACGGGACCCAGTACTTC; CDR3: CASSLGTYGTQYF
D: .; J: TRBJ1-2; size: .; V: TRBV7-6; DNA: TGTGCCAGCAGCCCACCCGCGGCGGGGGGTGGCTACACCTTC; CDR3: CASSPPAAGGGYTF
D: .; J: TRBJ2-3; size: .; V: TRBV5-4; DNA: TGTGCCAGCAGCTTCCAGGGCCAAGCCGGAGATACGCAGTATTTT; CDR3: CASSFQGQAGDTQYF
D: TRBD2; J: TRBJ2-7; size: .; V: TRBV11-2; DNA: TGTGCCAGCAGCTTAGATCAAGTTACGGGGGGAACCTACGAGCAGTACTTC; CDR3: CASSLDQVTGGTYEQYF
D: TRBD2; J: TRBJ2-1; size: .; V: TRBV9; DNA: TGTGCCAGCAGCGTAGGTACTAGCGGGGGCAATGAGCAGTTCTTC; CDR3: CASSVGTSGGNEQFF
D: TRBD1; J: TRBJ1-5; size: .; V: TRBV27; DNA: TGTGCCAGCAGTCCCGGGACAGGGCCCAATCAGCCCCAGCATTTT; CDR3: CASSPGTGPNQPQHF
D: .; J: TRBJ2-3; size: .; V: TRBV7-3; DNA: TGTGCCAGCAGCTTAGGTGAAGGGGCCACAGATACGCAGTATTTT; CDR3: CASSLGEGATDTQYF
D: TRBD1; J: TRBJ2-7; size: .; V: TRBV5-4; DNA: TGTGCCAGCAGCTTGAAGACAGGGGTGGGGGACGAGCAGTACTTC; CDR3: CASSLKTGVGDEQYF
D: .; J: TRBJ2-5; size: .; V: TRBV4-2; DNA: TGTGCCAGCAGCCAAGAGGAGGGTAGGTCTAGGGAGACCCAGTACTTC; CDR3: CASSQEEGRSRETQYF
D: .; J: TRBJ1-1; size: few; V: TRBV6-5; DNA: TGTGCCAGCAAGGGGAACAGAGGGAACACTGAAGCTTTCTTT; CDR3: CASKGNRGNTEAFF
D: TRBD2; J: TRBJ2-5; size: .; V: TRBV9; DNA: TGTGCCAGCAGCGTAGGTAGTCTAGCGGGGGGTAAAGAGACCCAGTACTTC; CDR3: CASSVGSLAGGKETQYF
D: .; J: TRBJ1-2; size: .; V: TRBV4-2; DNA: TGTGCCAGCAGCCAAGATACAGAGGGGGCTAACTATGGCTACACCTTC; CDR3: CASSQDTEGANYGYTF
D: TRBD1; J: TRBJ2-1; size: few; V: TRBV5-4; DNA: TGTGCCAGCAGCTACACAGGGGGATCCTACAATGAGCAGTTCTTC; CDR3: CASSYTGGSYNEQFF